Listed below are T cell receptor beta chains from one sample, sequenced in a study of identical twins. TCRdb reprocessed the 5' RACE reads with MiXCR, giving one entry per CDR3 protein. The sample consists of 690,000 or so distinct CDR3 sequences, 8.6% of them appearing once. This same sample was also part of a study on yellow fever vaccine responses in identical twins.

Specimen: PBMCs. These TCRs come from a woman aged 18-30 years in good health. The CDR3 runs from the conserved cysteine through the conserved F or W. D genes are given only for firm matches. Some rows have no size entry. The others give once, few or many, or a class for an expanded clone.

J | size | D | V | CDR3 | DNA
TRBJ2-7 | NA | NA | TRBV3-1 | CASSVRALEYEQYF | TGTGCCAGCAGTGTGCGGGCCCTCGAATACGAGCAGTACTTC
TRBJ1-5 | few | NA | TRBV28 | CASTFLRANQPQHF | TGTGCCAGCACGTTCCTAAGGGCAAATCAGCCCCAGCATTTT
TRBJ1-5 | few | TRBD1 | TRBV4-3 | CASSQGTGYNQPQHF | TGCGCCAGCAGCCAAGGGACAGGTTACAATCAGCCCCAGCATTTT
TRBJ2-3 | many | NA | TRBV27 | CASSSGGITDTQYF | TGTGCCAGCAGTTCGGGCGGGATCACAGATACGCAGTATTTT
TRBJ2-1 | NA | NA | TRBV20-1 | CSAIGQPLNHYNEQFF | TGCAGTGCCATAGGACAGCCACTGAACCACTACAATGAGCAGTTCTTC
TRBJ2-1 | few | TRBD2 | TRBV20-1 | CSAGTSRYNEQFF | TGCAGTGCTGGGACTAGCAGATACAATGAGCAGTTCTTC
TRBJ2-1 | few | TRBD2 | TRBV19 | CASTAGAGEQFF | TGTGCCAGTACCGCGGGAGCGGGTGAGCAGTTCTTC
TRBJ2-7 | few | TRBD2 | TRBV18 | CASSPGASGREQYF | TGTGCCAGCTCCCCCGGCGCGAGCGGGAGGGAGCAGTACTTC
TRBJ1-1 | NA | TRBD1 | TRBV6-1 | CASRGQGEKTEAFF | TGTGCCAGCAGGGGACAGGGGGAAAAGACTGAAGCTTTCTTT
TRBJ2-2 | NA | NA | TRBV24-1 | CATSDLWGNTGELFF | TGTGCCACCAGTGATTTATGGGGGAACACCGGGGAGCTGTTTTTT
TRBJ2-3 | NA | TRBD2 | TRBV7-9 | CASLPPPGGVDTQYF | TGTGCCAGCTTGCCCCCCCCGGGAGGGGTAGATACGCAGTATTTT
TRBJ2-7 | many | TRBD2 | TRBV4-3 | CASSQEHSGLAGYYEQYF | TGCGCCAGCAGCCAAGAGCACAGCGGACTAGCGGGATACTACGAGCAGTACTTC
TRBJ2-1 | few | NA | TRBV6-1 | CASVRGDESNEQFF | TGTGCCAGTGTGAGGGGCGACGAATCTAATGAGCAGTTCTTC
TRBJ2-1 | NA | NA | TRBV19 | CASRRTASSYNEQFF | TGTGCCAGCCGGAGGACTGCGAGCTCCTACAATGAGCAGTTCTTC
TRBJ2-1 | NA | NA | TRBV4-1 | CASSQGDSPYNEQFF | TGCGCCAGCAGCCAGGGGGACTCCCCCTACAATGAGCAGTTCTTC
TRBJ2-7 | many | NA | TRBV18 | CASSPPGYPYEQYF | TGTGCCAGCTCACCCCCCGGGTACCCCTACGAGCAGTACTTC
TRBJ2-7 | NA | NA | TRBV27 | CASSLSNIIYEQYF | TGTGCCAGCAGTTTATCTAATATAATCTACGAGCAGTACTTC
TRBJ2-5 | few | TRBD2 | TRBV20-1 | CSARDQLGSGLAGPETQYF | TGCAGTGCTAGAGATCAGCTGGGGAGTGGACTAGCGGGACCAGAGACCCAGTACTTC
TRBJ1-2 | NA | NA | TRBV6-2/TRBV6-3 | CASSSPGIGYTF | TGTGCCAGCAGTTCGCCAGGGATCGGCTACACCTTC
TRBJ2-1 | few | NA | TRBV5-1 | CASSSGTKQQYNEQFF | TGCGCCAGCAGTTCCGGGACCAAACAACAATACAATGAGCAGTTCTTC
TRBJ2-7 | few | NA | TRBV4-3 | CASSQDYTSHEQYF | TGCGCCAGCAGCCAAGATTACACTAGTCACGAGCAGTACTTC
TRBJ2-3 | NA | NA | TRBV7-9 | CASSLDVDSTDTQYF | TGTGCCAGCAGCTTAGATGTGGACTCCACAGATACGCAGTATTTT
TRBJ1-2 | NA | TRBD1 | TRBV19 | CASSARDRVIHGYTF | TGTGCCAGTAGTGCCCGGGACAGGGTGATTCATGGCTACACCTTC
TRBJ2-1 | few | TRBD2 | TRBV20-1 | CSARDLAGAAYNEQFF | TGCAGTGCTAGAGATCTCGCGGGAGCTGCCTACAATGAGCAGTTCTTC
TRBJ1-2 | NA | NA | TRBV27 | CASSSWGGNYGYTF | TGTGCCAGCAGTTCCTGGGGCGGCAACTATGGCTACACCTTC
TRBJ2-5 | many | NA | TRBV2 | CASSATQETQYF | TGTGCCAGCAGCGCCACCCAAGAGACCCAGTACTTC
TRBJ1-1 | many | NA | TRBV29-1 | CSAKTGFNTEAFF | TGCAGCGCCAAGACAGGCTTCAACACTGAAGCTTTCTTT
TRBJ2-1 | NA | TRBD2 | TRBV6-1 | CASRPSGRIYNEQFF | TGTGCCAGCAGACCTAGCGGGAGAATCTACAATGAGCAGTTCTTC
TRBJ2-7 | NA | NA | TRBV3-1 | CASSYISSEQYF | TGTGCCAGCAGCTATATTAGTTCCGAGCAGTACTTC
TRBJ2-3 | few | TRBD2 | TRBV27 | CASSFEKIAGGDTQYF | TGTGCCAGCAGTTTCGAGAAGATAGCGGGAGGTGATACGCAGTATTTT
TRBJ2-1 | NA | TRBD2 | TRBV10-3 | CAISESPRPSGYNEQFF | TGTGCCATCAGTGAGTCTCCGCGCCCTAGCGGGTACAATGAGCAGTTCTTC
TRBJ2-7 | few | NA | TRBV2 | CASTGPPSYEQYF | TGTGCCAGCACAGGGCCCCCCTCCTACGAGCAGTACTTC
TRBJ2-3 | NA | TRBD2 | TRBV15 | CATSPHRLATDTQYF | TGTGCCACCAGCCCTCATCGACTAGCAACAGATACGCAGTATTTT
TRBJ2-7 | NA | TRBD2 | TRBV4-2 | CASSQVGSGGNRGEQYF | TGTGCCAGCAGCCAAGTCGGTAGCGGGGGGAATCGAGGCGAGCAGTACTTC
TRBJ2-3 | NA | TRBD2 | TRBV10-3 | CATAGLAGSTDTQYF | TGTGCCACCGCGGGACTAGCGGGGAGCACAGATACGCAGTATTTT
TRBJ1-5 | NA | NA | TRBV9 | CASRRQKRSNQPQHF | TGTGCCAGCAGACGTCAAAAACGGAGCAATCAGCCCCAGCATTTT
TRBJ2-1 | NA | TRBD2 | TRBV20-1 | CSARVSSGGSSNEQFF | TGCAGTGCTAGAGTATCCAGCGGGGGGTCCAGTAATGAGCAGTTCTTC
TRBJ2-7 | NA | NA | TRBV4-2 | CASSQDVWTLAHPYF | TGTGCCAGCAGCCAAGATGTTTGGACCCTGGCCCATCCGTACTTC
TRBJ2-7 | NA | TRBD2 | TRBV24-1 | CATSRNGGRGEQYF | TGTGCCACCAGTCGAAATGGCGGGAGAGGCGAGCAGTACTTC
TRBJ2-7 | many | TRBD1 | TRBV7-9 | CASSRASEGDRVYEQYF | TGTGCCAGCAGCCGTGCGTCCGAGGGGGACAGGGTATACGAGCAGTACTTC
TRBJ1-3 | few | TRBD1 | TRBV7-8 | CASSYGQGYGNTIYF | TGTGCCAGCAGCTACGGACAGGGGTACGGAAACACCATATATTTT
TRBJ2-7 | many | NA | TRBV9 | CASSVGADSYEQYF | TGTGCCAGCAGCGTAGGAGCAGACTCCTACGAGCAGTACTTC
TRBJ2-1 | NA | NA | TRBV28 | CASSLFAGGIEQFF | TGTGCCAGCAGTTTATTCGCGGGCGGGATTGAGCAGTTCTTC
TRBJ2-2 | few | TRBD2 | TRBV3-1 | CASSQSGRKGTGELFF | TGTGCCAGCAGCCAAAGCGGGAGGAAAGGCACCGGGGAGCTGTTTTTT
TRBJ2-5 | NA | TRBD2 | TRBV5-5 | CASSLTSGRGETQYF | TGTGCCAGCAGCTTAACTAGCGGGAGAGGGGAGACCCAGTACTTC
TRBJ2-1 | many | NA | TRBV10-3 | CAISERLVNEQFF | TGTGCCATCAGTGAGCGACTAGTGAATGAGCAGTTCTTC
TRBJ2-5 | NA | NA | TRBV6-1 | CASRISRTPQQETQYF | TGTGCCAGCAGGATAAGCCGGACTCCTCAGCAGGAGACCCAGTACTTC
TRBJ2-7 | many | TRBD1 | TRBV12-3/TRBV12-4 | CASSPLGTVYEQYF | TGTGCCAGCAGCCCTTTAGGGACAGTCTACGAGCAGTACTTC
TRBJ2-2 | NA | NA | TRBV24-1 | CATSRQENTGELFF | TGTGCCACCAGTCGGCAGGAGAACACCGGGGAGCTGTTTTTT
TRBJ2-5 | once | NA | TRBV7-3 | CASSPGRGQRYQETQYF | TGTGCCAGCAGCCCTGGGCGGGGACAGAGGTACCAAGAGACCCAGTACTTC
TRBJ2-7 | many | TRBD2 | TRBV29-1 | CSVRGVTASYEQYF | TGCAGCGTTCGGGGGGTGACAGCTTCCTACGAGCAGTACTTC
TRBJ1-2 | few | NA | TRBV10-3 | CAISSSLGAVDYGYTF | TGTGCCATCAGTAGTTCTTTGGGGGCGGTTGACTATGGCTACACCTTC
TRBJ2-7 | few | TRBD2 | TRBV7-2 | CASMSALASGAYEQYF | TGTGCCAGCATGTCCGCTCTAGCGAGCGGGGCCTACGAGCAGTACTTC
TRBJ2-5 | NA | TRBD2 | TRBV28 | CASSGGLAGGETQYF | TGTGCCAGCAGTGGGGGACTAGCGGGAGGAGAGACCCAGTACTTC
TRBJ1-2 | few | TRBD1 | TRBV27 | CASSTGTGGAWYGYTF | TGTGCCAGCAGTACTGGGACAGGGGGGGCCTGGTATGGCTACACCTTC
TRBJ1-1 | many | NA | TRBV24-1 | CATSDPHTEAFF | TGTGCCACCAGTGATCCCCACACTGAAGCTTTCTTT
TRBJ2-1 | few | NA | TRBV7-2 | CASSHRDPQFF | TGTGCCAGCAGCCACCGGGACCCGCAGTTCTTC
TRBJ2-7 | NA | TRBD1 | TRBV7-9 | CASSFRGTGPTYEQYF | TGTGCCAGCAGCTTTCGCGGGACAGGGCCGACCTACGAGCAGTACTTC
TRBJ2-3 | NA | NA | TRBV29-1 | CSVGTSGSTDTQYF | TGCAGCGTCGGCACCAGCGGGAGCACAGATACGCAGTATTTT